This is a list of T cell receptor beta chains from one sample in a study of vaccination effects on CD4 cells after COVID-19. Only in-frame clones appear in the TCRdb table, and some are missing; sequencing was by immunoSEQ multiplex PCR. Among almost 15,000 clones, about 70% were seen once, and the ten largest hold 20% to 25%. Their specific antigens are unknown. Here the sequenced sample was CD4+ T cells from PBMCs cultured with HCoV-NL63 spike peptides, taken after COVID-19 vaccination. These receptors were taken from a human donor who had a prior SARS-CoV-2 infection. The CDR3 runs from the conserved cysteine through the conserved F or W. The D gene is left open where the match is weak. Some rows have no size entry. The others give once, few or many, or a class for an expanded clone.

>TRBV2|-|TRBD2|TRBJ2-7
CASFVGRSYEQYF
TGTGCCAGCTTCGTCGGGAGGTCCTACGAGCAGTACTTC
>TRBV4-3|-|-|TRBJ2-1
CASSQDTYLNEQFF
TGCGCCAGCAGCCAAGATACCTACCTAAATGAGCAGTTCTTC
>TRBV20-1|-|TRBD1|TRBJ1-2
CSASGEGGPTNYGYTF
TGCAGTGCTAGTGGTGAAGGGGGCCCTACTAACTATGGCTACACCTTC
>TRBV6-2/TRBV6-3|once|TRBD1|TRBJ2-7
CASSRGPNEQYF
TGTGCCAGCAGTAGGGGGCCCAACGAACAGTACTTC
>TRBV5-4|once|TRBD1|TRBJ1-2
CASSRDSQYGYTF
TGTGCCAGCAGCCGGGACAGTCAATATGGCTACACCTTC
>TRBV2|few|-|TRBJ2-1
CASSAIDNEQFF
TGTGCCAGCAGTGCTATAGACAATGAGCAGTTCTTC
>TRBV19|-|-|TRBJ1-1
CASSPHWASMGTEAFF
TGTGCCAGTAGTCCCCACTGGGCGAGCATGGGCACTGAAGCTTTCTTT
>TRBV5-6|-|-|TRBJ2-3
CASSLVWSTDTQYF
TGTGCCAGCAGCTTAGTATGGAGCACAGATACGCAGTATTTT
>TRBV6-5|-|TRBD1|TRBJ1-1
CASSFDRGQNTEAFF
TGTGCCAGCAGTTTCGACAGGGGGCAGAACACTGAAGCTTTCTTT
>TRBV18|-|-|TRBJ1-4
CASSPGVGEKLFF
TGTGCCAGCTCACCGGGAGTGGGAGAAAAACTGTTTTTT
>TRBV9|-|-|TRBJ2-3
CASSAQDTQYF
TGTGCCAGCAGCGCTCAGGATACGCAGTATTTT
>TRBV12-5|-|-|TRBJ2-1
CASVKDRFWYNEQFF
TGTGCTAGTGTAAAGGACAGATTCTGGTACAATGAGCAGTTCTTC
>TRBV9|-|-|TRBJ1-1
CASSVHLDTEAFF
TGTGCCAGCAGCGTACATCTTGACACTGAAGCTTTCTTT
>TRBV7-3|-|TRBD2|TRBJ2-2
CASSPYLAGANTGELFF
TGTGCCAGCAGCCCATACCTAGCGGGAGCGAACACCGGGGAGCTGTTTTTT
>TRBV9|-|-|TRBJ2-1
CASSVSPNNEQFF
TGTGCCAGCAGCGTATCCCCAAACAATGAGCAGTTCTTC
>TRBV7-3|-|-|TRBJ2-1
CASSPGRSSYNEQFF
TGTGCCAGCAGCCCGGGTAGGAGCTCCTACAATGAGCAGTTCTTC
>TRBV30|-|TRBD1|TRBJ2-5
CAWSSGQGHAETQYF
TGTGCCTGGAGTTCAGGACAGGGCCATGCAGAGACCCAGTACTTC
>TRBV3-1/TRBV3-2|-|-|TRBJ2-3
CASSHADTQYF
TGTGCCAGCAGCCACGCAGATACGCAGTATTTT
>TRBV5-8|-|-|TRBJ1-2
CASSLAGYGYTF
TGTGCCAGCAGCTTAGCAGGTTATGGCTACACCTTC
>TRBV18|-|TRBD1|TRBJ1-1
CASSLGTGETEAFF
TGTGCCAGCTCACTGGGGACAGGGGAAACTGAAGCTTTCTTT
>TRBV7-2|few|-|TRBJ1-6
CASSLVFRDSPLHF
TGTGCCAGCAGCTTAGTTTTCAGGGATTCACCCCTCCACTTT
>TRBV11-3|-|TRBD2|TRBJ2-3
CASSQAGADTQYF
TGTGCCAGCAGCCAGGCGGGGGCAGATACGCAGTATTTT
>TRBV7-9|-|TRBD1|TRBJ1-2
CASSKGTANYGYTF
TGTGCCAGCAGCAAGGGGACAGCTAACTATGGCTACACCTTC
>TRBV7-9|-|TRBD1|TRBJ1-1
CASSFDLRDRNTEAFF
TGTGCCAGCAGCTTCGACCTCCGGGACAGGAACACTGAAGCTTTCTTT
>TRBV18|-|-|TRBJ2-5
CASSPQTQLGTQYF
TGTGCCAGCTCACCACAGACCCAATTAGGGACCCAGTACTTC
>TRBV30|-|-|TRBJ1-1
CAWSALGGGAYTEAFF
TGTGCCTGGAGTGCCCTAGGGGGGGGCGCCTACACTGAAGCTTTCTTT
>TRBV5-4|-|TRBD1|TRBJ2-5
CASSSSGQPQETQYF
TGTGCCAGCAGCTCGTCGGGACAGCCGCAAGAGACCCAGTACTTC
>TRBV30|-|-|TRBJ1-1
CAWIFGLYTEAFF
TGTGCCTGGATCTTCGGACTATACACTGAAGCTTTCTTT
>TRBV30|-|-|TRBJ1-1
CAWSEGLEGEAFF
TGTGCCTGGAGTGAGGGCCTCGAGGGTGAAGCTTTCTTT
>TRBV24-1|-|TRBD2|TRBJ2-2
CATAVPGLVSNTGELFF
TGTGCCACCGCTGTACCGGGACTAGTCTCGAACACCGGGGAGCTGTTTTTT
>TRBV4-3|-|-|TRBJ2-3
CASSPGPTVGGDTQYF
TGCGCCAGCAGCCCTGGGCCCACCGTGGGGGGAGATACGCAGTATTTT
>TRBV24-1|-|-|TRBJ2-5
CATSDATVQETQYF
TGTGCCACCAGTGATGCGACGGTCCAAGAGACCCAGTACTTC
>TRBV7-8|-|-|TRBJ2-7
CASSLAPSTVPVKQYF
TGTGCCAGCAGCTTAGCCCCCTCGACCGTACCTGTGAAGCAGTACTTC
>TRBV20-1|-|-|TRBJ2-1
CSASWWADSYNEQFF
TGCAGTGCTAGTTGGTGGGCAGACTCCTACAATGAGCAGTTCTTC
>TRBV21-1|-|-|TRBJ2-7
CASSKQGLAGHYEQYF
TGTGCCAGCAGCAAGCAGGGACTAGCGGGCCACTACGAGCAGTACTTC
>TRBV19|-|-|TRBJ2-1
CASRTTGGVPDNEQFF
TGTGCCAGTAGGACGACGGGTGGGGTTCCGGACAATGAGCAGTTCTTC
>TRBV11-3|-|-|TRBJ2-3
CASSLNIGTDTQYF
TGTGCCAGCAGCTTAAATATTGGGACAGATACGCAGTATTTT
>TRBV7-3|-|TRBD2|TRBJ2-2
CASSPYGGALPGELFF
TGTGCCAGCAGCCCCTACGGGGGGGCCCTCCCCGGGGAGCTGTTTTTT
>TRBV5-8|-|TRBD1|TRBJ1-2
CASSPPDRVFVGYTF
TGTGCCAGCAGCCCTCCGGACAGGGTTTTCGTGGGCTACACCTTC
>TRBV7-6|-|TRBD2|TRBJ2-3
CASSPIGGAFGTDTQYF
TGTGCCAGCAGCCCAATCGGGGGGGCGTTTGGCACAGATACGCAGTATTTT
>TRBV29-1|-|TRBD1|TRBJ1-2
CSAGQGANGYTF
TGCAGCGCCGGACAGGGGGCGAATGGCTACACCTTC
>TRBV7-2|-|-|TRBJ1-2
CASSLASAYGYTF
TGTGCCAGCAGCTTAGCATCGGCCTATGGCTACACCTTC
>TRBV7-6|few|TRBD2|TRBJ2-3
CASSSGTSGSGDTQYF
TGTGCCAGCAGCTCCGGGACTAGCGGGTCGGGAGATACGCAGTATTTT
>TRBV6-2/TRBV6-3|-|TRBD1|TRBJ1-2
CASSPGTVNGYTF
TGTGCCAGCAGCCCCGGGACAGTTAATGGCTACACCTTC
>TRBV30|-|TRBD1|TRBJ1-3
CAWTGTGGGGNTIYF
TGTGCCTGGACAGGGACAGGGGGCGGTGGAAACACCATATATTTT
>TRBV7-2|-|TRBD1|TRBJ2-7
CASSATGAAYEQYF
TGTGCCAGCAGCGCCACAGGGGCCGCGTACGAGCAGTACTTC
>TRBV11-2|few|-|TRBJ1-6
CASSLAPWARGSPLHF
TGTGCCAGCAGCTTGGCCCCCTGGGCCAGGGGTTCACCCCTCCACTTT
>TRBV18|-|TRBD1|TRBJ1-1
CASSWQGADTEAFF
TGTGCCAGCTCATGGCAGGGGGCGGACACTGAAGCTTTCTTT
>TRBV2|few|-|TRBJ2-1
CASSVQKLSSYNEQFF
TGTGCCAGCAGTGTTCAGAAACTAAGCTCCTACAATGAGCAGTTCTTC
>TRBV12-3/TRBV12-4|-|-|TRBJ1-5
CASSRNTYQPQHF
TGTGCCAGCAGCCGCAATACCTATCAGCCCCAGCATTTT